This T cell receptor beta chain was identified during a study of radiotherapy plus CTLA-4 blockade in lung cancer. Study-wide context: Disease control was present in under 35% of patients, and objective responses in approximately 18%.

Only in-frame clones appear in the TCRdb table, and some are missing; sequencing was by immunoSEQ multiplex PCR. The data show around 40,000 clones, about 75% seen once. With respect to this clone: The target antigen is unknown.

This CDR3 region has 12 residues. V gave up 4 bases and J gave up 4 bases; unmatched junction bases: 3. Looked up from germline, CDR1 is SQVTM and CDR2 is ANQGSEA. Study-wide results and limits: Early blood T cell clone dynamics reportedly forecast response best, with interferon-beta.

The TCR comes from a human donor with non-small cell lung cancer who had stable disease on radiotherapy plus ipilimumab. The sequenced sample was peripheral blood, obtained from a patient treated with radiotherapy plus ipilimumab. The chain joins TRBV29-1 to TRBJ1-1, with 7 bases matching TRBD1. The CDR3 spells CSVAGQFTEAFF. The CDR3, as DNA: TGCAGCGTTGCGGGACAGTTCACTGAAGCTTTCTTT.